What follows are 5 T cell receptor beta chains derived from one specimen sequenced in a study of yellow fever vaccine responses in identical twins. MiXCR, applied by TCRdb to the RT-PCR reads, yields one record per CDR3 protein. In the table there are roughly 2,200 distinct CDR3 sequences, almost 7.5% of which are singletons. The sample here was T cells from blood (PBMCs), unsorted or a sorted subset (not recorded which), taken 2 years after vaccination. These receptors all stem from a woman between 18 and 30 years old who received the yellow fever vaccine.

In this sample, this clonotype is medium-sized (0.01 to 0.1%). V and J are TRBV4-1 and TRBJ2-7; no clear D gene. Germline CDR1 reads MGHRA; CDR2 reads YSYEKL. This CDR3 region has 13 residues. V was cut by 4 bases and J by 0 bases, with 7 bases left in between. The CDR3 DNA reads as TGCGCCAGCAGCCCCGCTAACTCCTACGAGCAGTACTTC. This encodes CASSPANSYEQYF.

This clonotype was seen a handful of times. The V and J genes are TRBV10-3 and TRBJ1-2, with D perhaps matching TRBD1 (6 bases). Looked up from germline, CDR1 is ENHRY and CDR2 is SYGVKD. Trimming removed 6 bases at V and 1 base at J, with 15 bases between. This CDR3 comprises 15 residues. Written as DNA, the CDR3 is TGTGCCATCAGGCCCGGACAGACGGATAACTATGGCTACACCTTC. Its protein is CAIRPGQTDNYGYTF.

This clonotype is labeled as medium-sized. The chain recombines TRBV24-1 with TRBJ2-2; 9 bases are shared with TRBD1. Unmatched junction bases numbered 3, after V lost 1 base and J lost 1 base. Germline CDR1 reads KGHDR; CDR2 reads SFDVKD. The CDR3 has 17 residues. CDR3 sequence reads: CATSDFPGQGNTGELFF. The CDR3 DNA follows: TGTGCCACCAGTGATTTCCCGGGACAGGGGAACACCGGGGAGCTGTTTTTT.

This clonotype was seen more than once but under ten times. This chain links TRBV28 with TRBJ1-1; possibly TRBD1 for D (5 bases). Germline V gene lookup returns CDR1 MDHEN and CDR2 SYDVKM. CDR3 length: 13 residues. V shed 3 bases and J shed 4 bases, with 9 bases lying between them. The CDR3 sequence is CASSFQGVTEAFF. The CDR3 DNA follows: TGTGCCAGCAGTTTCCAGGGAGTCACTGAAGCTTTCTTT.

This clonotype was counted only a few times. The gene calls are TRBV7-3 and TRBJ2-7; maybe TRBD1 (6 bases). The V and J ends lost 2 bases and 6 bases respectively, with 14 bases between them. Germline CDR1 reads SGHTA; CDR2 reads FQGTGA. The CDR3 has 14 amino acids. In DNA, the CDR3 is TGTGCCAGCAGCTTATCCCAGGGGAACGCCGAGCAGTACTTC. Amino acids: CASSLSQGNAEQYF.